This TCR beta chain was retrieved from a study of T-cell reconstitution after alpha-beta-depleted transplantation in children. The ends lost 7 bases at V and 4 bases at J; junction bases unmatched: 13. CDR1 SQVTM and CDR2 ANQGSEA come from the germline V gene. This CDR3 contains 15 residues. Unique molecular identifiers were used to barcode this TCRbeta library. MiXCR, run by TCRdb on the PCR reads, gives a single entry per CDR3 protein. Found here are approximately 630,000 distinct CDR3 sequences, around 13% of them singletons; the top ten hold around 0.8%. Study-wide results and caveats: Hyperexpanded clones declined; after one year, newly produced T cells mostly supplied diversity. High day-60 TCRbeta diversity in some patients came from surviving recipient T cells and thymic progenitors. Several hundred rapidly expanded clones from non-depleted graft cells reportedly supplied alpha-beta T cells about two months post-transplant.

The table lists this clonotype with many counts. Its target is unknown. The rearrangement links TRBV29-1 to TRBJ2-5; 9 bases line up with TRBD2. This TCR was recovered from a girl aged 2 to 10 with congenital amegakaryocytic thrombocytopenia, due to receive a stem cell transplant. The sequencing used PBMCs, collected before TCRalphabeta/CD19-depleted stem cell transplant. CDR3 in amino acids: CSAEIAGVMRETQYF. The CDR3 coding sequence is TGCAGCGCCGAAATAGCGGGAGTCATGAGAGAGACCCAGTACTTC.